This T cell receptor (beta chain) is drawn from a study of cytomegalovirus exposure and HLA in healthy donors. Study results and caveats: Listed as cytomegalovirus-associated were over 150 TCR beta chains. By a later analysis, the bulk of CMV-associated TCR beta chains appeared HLA-restricted. Being productive about 87% or about 30% of the time was typical of most TCR beta V segments in an earlier analysis.

In the case of this clone: Antigen: not known.

Losses at the gene ends were 5 bases for V and 0 bases for J; bases not matched to a gene: 4. Germline CDR1 MNHEY, CDR2 SMNVEV (reference sequence). The CDR3 is 15 amino acids. The primer mix had 60 Vbeta and 13 Jbeta primers. TCRdb keeps only in-frame clones here, not all; method: immunoSEQ multiplex PCR. Of fewer than 250,000 clones listed, roughly 73% are singletons. This chain uses TRBV27 with TRBJ1-1, with 9 bases aligning to TRBD1. Sequences were obtained from PBMCs. The receptor's source is a woman younger than 45 in good health and CMV-seropositive. The CDR3: CASSPWDRVNTEAFF. The DNA of the CDR3 is TGTGCCAGCAGTCCCTGGGACAGGGTGAACACTGAAGCTTTCTTT.